This TCR beta chain is from a study of cytomegalovirus exposure and HLA in healthy donors. About the study: Some 85 million unique TCRs, all from HLA-typed donors, were included in an early release of the data.

Trimming removed 6 bases at V and 8 bases at J, with 19 bases between. Germline V lookup: CDR1 SGHAT, CDR2 FQDESV (reference sequence). This CDR3 contains 15 residues. The PCR employed 60 Vbeta primers together with 13 Jbeta primers. TCRdb's table, derived via immunoSEQ multiplex PCR, lists solely in-frame clones and lacks some. The sample yields about 130,000 clones, around four fifths seen once. J is TRBJ1-4 and V is TRBV11-1, with unresolved D. The clonotype was recovered from a boy aged 5-17 years in good health and CMV-seronegative. The sequenced material came from PBMCs. The CDR3 is CASSFRRGSEEKLFF. CDR3 bases: TGTGCCAGCAGTTTTCGACGGGGAAGTGAAGAAAAACTGTTTTTT. The full variable domain, completed using reference TRBV11-1 and TRBJ1-4, is EAEVAQSPRYKITEKSQAVAFWCDPISGHATLYWYRQILGQGPELLVQFQDESVVDDSQLPKDRFSAERLKGVDSTLKIQPAELGDSAMYLCASSFRRGSEEKLFFGSGTQLSVL.